This record concerns one T cell receptor (beta chain) sequence. This receptor's antigen is unknown. No base quality information exists; no much larger clone differs at one position. Rearranged TRB sequences spanning V, D and J segments were amplified by multiplex touch-down PCR using a mixed TRB-A/B primer pool. Illumina adapters and sample indices were attached to the amplicons through two consecutive PCR reactions run with Phusion HS II polymerase. After gel purification with the NucleoSpin Gel and PCR Clean-up kit, the amplicons were checked using Qubit and an Agilent 2100 Bioanalyzer. Sequencing of libraries was carried out on an Illumina MiSeq in 600-cycle, single-indexed, paired-end runs. Regarding the original processing steps: MiXCR versions 2.12 and 3.0.5 were used to process the TRB sequences. Each unique CDR3 nucleotide sequence was counted as one clone, and only productive sequences with at least two reads were retained. The repertoire metrics were Shannon diversity, evenness, clonality (defined as one minus evenness), and alpha-parameterized diversity profiles covering alpha 0 to 5. Generation probabilities of clones in paired pre- and post-chemotherapy samples were computed with the IGoR algorithm. The public reads were reanalyzed by TCRdb: fastp trimming at Q25, MiXCR alignment, in-frame beta chains only. Records with the same CDR3 protein are collapsed into one entry carrying the most frequent genes and DNA. In this record, the V and J calls reflect TCRdb's handling and not the investigators' own analysis. The sample table shows about 3,000 distinct CDR3 sequences, and approximately 25% are seen once. Together, the top ten hold about 10% of the sample.

The data derive from a study of T cell repertoires in aging, cancer and after chemotherapy (dated by TCRdb to 2018 to 2020). In the study overall: Donors spanned six age groups from 30 or younger to 70 or older, with at least three individuals per group. The cohort comprised 200 to 250 cancer patients, roughly 93 with hematological and around 120 with solid cancers, plus 95 healthy donors as a reference group. To examine immunoaging and T cell reconstitution after chemotherapy, the study profiled TCR beta repertoires in peripheral blood from healthy donors and cancer patients. The full dataset contained around 8.2 million TCR reads. Healthy donor control TCR repertoires were recorded over several months to years and showed clear clonal overlap across re-sampling. The investigation overall reported the following: Median generation probability increased over the chemotherapy interval in both cancer cohorts, suggesting repertoire reconstitution through rebound thymic output. In healthy donors, the decline in TCR diversity with age was mainly explained by loss of richness, whereas in cancer patients loss of evenness was also found to contribute. It was noted by the authors that conclusions about immunological memory after chemotherapy cannot be drawn from the repertoire data. Significantly lower blood TCR diversity and higher clonality were observed in untreated patients with hematological or solid cancers than in age-matched healthy donors.

Reading the germline V gene gives CDR1 KGHDR and CDR2 SFDVKD. From cysteine to phenylalanine, the CDR3 is 16 amino acids long. The only DNA kept is the CDR3, 48 bases in frame from the first base. V lost 4 bases and J lost 5 bases, and the count of bases not matched to a germline gene is 12. Genomic DNA extracted from peripheral blood, rather than sorted cells or RNA, was used as the source for amplification of TCR beta rearrangements. The TCR was taken from a human donor in good health. The sample comprised blood. The chain is encoded by TRBV24-1 joined to TRBJ2-5, and TRBD1 matches 7 of the central bases. The nucleotides read TGTGCCACCAGTGAGATAGAGACAGGGTCGTGGGAGACCCAGTACTTC. This encodes CATSEIETGSWETQYF.